This record concerns one T cell receptor beta chain sequence. Its antigen remains unidentified. This sample includes further DNA sequences coding for the same CDR3. The sample is drawn from a study of cytomegalovirus exposure and HLA in healthy donors. Study-wide results and caveats: The study labeled 150 to 200 TCR beta chains cytomegalovirus-associated.

The CDR3 extends over 14 amino acids. The germline V and J ends were trimmed by 4 bases and 6 bases, with 10 bases remaining between them. Germline CDR1 reads SGHTA; CDR2 reads FQGNSA. Researchers ran the PCR with 60 Vbeta and 13 Jbeta primers. TCRdb's copy holds only in-frame clones and misses some; the assay was immunoSEQ multiplex PCR. This table lists around 70,000 clones. The sequence derives from a woman aged 30 to 39 in good health and CMV-seronegative. The sample taken for sequencing was PBMCs. This chain connects TRBV7-2 to TRBJ1-6; possibly TRBD1 for D (6 bases). CDR3 sequence (DNA): TGTGCCAGCAGCTACACAGGGATTAATTCACCCCTCCACTTT. Translating it yields CASSYTGINSPLHF.